The 17 T cell receptor beta chains below come from one sample, sequenced in a study of cytomegalovirus exposure and HLA in healthy donors (dated by TCRdb to 2017 to 2019). Library preparation employed the immunoSEQ multiplex PCR assay. The multiplex PCR relied on a mix of 60 forward primers for TCR Vbeta segments and 13 reverse primers for TCR Jbeta segments. Not all clones reach the TCRdb copy of this immuneACCESS table, which keeps in-frame sequences only. Checked studies attribute under half of the gap to unresolved V genes and leave the rest unexplained. A total of approximately 190,000 clones appear in this sample, around 75% of them only once. Clones ranked in the top ten supply 6.3% of the sample. Sequenced material: PBMCs. These receptors originate from a man between 35 and 55 years old in good health and CMV-seropositive.

The chain is built from TRBV19 and TRBJ2-5, with D perhaps matching TRBD2 (6 bases). CDR3 length: 13 amino acids. The germline CDR1 and CDR2 sequences are LNHDA and SQIVND (reference sequence). V lost 6 bases, J lost 4 bases, and 12 bases lay in between. The CDR3 bases are TGTGCCAGTAGCCGGGACTTACGAGAGACCCAGTACTTC. Translating gives CASSRDLRETQYF. Complete variable domain (other parts from reference TRBV19 and TRBJ2-5): DGGITQSPKYLFRKEGQNVTLSCEQNLNHDAMYWYRQDPGQGLRLIYYSQIVNDFQKGDIAEGYSVSREKKESFPLTVTSAQKNPTAFYLCASSRDLRETQYFGPGTRLLVL.

This sequence joins TRBV7-8 and TRBJ2-7; 9 bases align to TRBD1. Losses at the gene ends were 2 bases for V and 7 bases for J; bases not matched to a gene: 9. The germline gives CDR1 SGHVS, CDR2 FQNEAQ. The CDR3 totals 15 residues. The CDR3 region is CASSLNRGPSGEQYF. The CDR3 nucleotides are TGTGCCAGCAGCTTAAACAGGGGGCCCTCGGGAGAGCAGTACTTC.

V gene TRBV28 combines with J gene TRBJ2-2; weak D call: TRBD2 (5 bases). CDR3 length: 16 residues. Germline values: CDR1 MDHEN, CDR2 SYDVKM. V was trimmed by 3 bases and J by 3 bases, leaving 14 bases between them. CDR3: CASSLGDNHYTGELFF. In nucleotides, the CDR3 is TGTGCCAGCAGTTTGGGAGACAATCATTACACCGGGGAGCTGTTTTTT.

The chain has TRBV4-1 and TRBJ1-2; unclear D gene. Trimming took 3 bases from V and 5 from J, leaving 16 bases between them. Germline V CDR1 and CDR2: MGHRA, YSYEKL. This CDR3 contains 15 residues. The CDR3 region is CASSHRRGLKYGYTF. The CDR3 bases are TGCGCCAGCAGCCATAGGCGAGGATTAAAGTATGGCTACACCTTC.

This chain links TRBV7-8 with TRBJ2-5; 9 bases agree with TRBD1. The germline V gene encodes CDR1 SGHVS and CDR2 FQNEAQ. The junction had 7 bases not matched to a gene; V was cut back by 3 bases and J by 5 bases. The CDR3 contains 15 residues. This CDR3 is CASSFPTGGKETQYF. The CDR3 region has the DNA TGTGCCAGCAGCTTTCCAACAGGGGGCAAGGAGACCCAGTACTTC. The full variable domain, in which reference TRBV7-8 and TRBJ2-5 provide the parts outside the CDR3, is GAGVSQSPRYKVAKRGQDVALRCDPISGHVSLFWYQQALGQGPEFLTYFQNEAQLDKSGLPSDRFFAERPEGSVSTLKIQRTQQEDSAVYLCASSFPTGGKETQYFGPGTRLLVL.

The chain combines TRBV5-1 with TRBJ1-4; D is uncertain. Germline V gene lookup returns CDR1 SGHRS and CDR2 YFSETQ. V shed 4 bases and J shed 5 bases, with 18 bases lying between them. The CDR3 totals 16 residues. The CDR3 loop is CASSPGSLPGNEKLFF. The DNA for the CDR3 is TGCGCCAGCAGCCCCGGGTCACTTCCGGGGAATGAAAAACTGTTTTTT. Looking up the rest from reference TRBV5-1 and TRBJ1-4 gives the full variable domain: KAGVTQTPRYLIKTRGQQVTLSCSPISGHRSVSWYQQTPGQGLQFLFEYFSETQRNKGNFPGRFSGRQFSNSRSEMNVSTLELGDSALYLCASSPGSLPGNEKLFFGSGTQLSVL.

The V gene is TRBV28, the J gene TRBJ2-5, with D unresolved. The length of the CDR3 is 14 residues. V was cut by 3 bases and J by 4 bases, with 12 bases left in between. Germline V gives CDR1 MDHEN, CDR2 SYDVKM. CDR3 residues: CASSFQALGETQYF. The CDR3 DNA reads TGTGCCAGCAGTTTCCAGGCCCTGGGAGAGACCCAGTACTTC.

The V gene is TRBV30, the J gene TRBJ2-5, with a tentative D call TRBD2 (5 bases). The germline V gene has CDR1 GTSNPN and CDR2 SVGIG (reference sequence). This CDR3 comprises 11 residues. The CDR3 reads CARRWQETQYF. The CDR3 nucleotides are TGTGCTCGGAGGTGGCAAGAGACCCAGTACTTC.

This chain connects TRBV5-1 to TRBJ1-2, with TRBD1 matching 7 bases. V was clipped by 3 bases and J by 2 bases; unmatched bases: 4. The CDR3 is 14 residues long. Per germline, CDR1 SGHRS and CDR2 YFSETQ. The DNA of the CDR3 is TGCGCCAGCAGCTCAGGACAGGAAAACTATGGCTACACCTTC. Translation: CASSSGQENYGYTF. Full variable domain (missing parts from reference TRBV5-1 and TRBJ1-2): KAGVTQTPRYLIKTRGQQVTLSCSPISGHRSVSWYQQTPGQGLQFLFEYFSETQRNKGNFPGRFSGRQFSNSRSEMNVSTLELGDSALYLCASSSGQENYGYTFGSGTRLTVV.

The V gene is TRBV30, the J gene TRBJ2-7, with TRBD2 matching over 9 bases. J gave up 6 bases and V 4 bases, and 10 bases lay outside the gene matches. CDR1 GTSNPN and CDR2 SVGIG come from the germline V gene (reference sequence). The CDR3 runs to 14 residues. CDR3 sequence: CAWMGAGGVGEQYF. CDR3 sequence (DNA): TGTGCCTGGATGGGGGCGGGGGGGGTGGGCGAGCAGTACTTC.

A note on this clone: One junction end does not reproduce the germline sequence, and a read error may be involved. The chain has TRBV6-5 and TRBJ2-7, with D maybe TRBD2 (6 bases). CDR1 is MNHEY, CDR2 SVGAGI, per germline. The CDR3 is 15 residues long. CDR3 nucleotides: TGTACCAGCAGTTACTCCGAAGGAGGGGTCTACGAGCAGTACTTC. Translation gives CTSSYSEGGVYEQYF.

V usage is TRBV27 and J usage is TRBJ2-7; D unclear. Germline V gene lookup returns CDR1 MNHEY and CDR2 SMNVEV (reference sequence). This CDR3 has 12 residues. Trimming left V 7 bases short and J 0 bases short, with 7 bases between. CDR3 sequence reads: CASKQPSYEQYF. Here the CDR3 DNA reads TGTGCCAGCAAACAGCCCTCCTACGAGCAGTACTTC.

J is TRBJ2-3 and V is TRBV12-5, with TRBD2 matching over 7 bases. J gave up 3 bases and V 7 bases, and 25 bases lay outside the gene matches. This CDR3 has 20 amino acids. Germline assignment: CDR1 LGHNT and CDR2 FRNRAP. The CDR3 is CASDTSTLGRITGGTDTQYF. CDR3 coding DNA: TGTGCTAGTGACACTTCCACCCTCGGGAGGATCACCGGGGGGACAGATACGCAGTATTTT.

The chain joins TRBV7-9 to TRBJ2-4; D ambiguous. Trimming left V 5 bases short and J 0 bases short, with 14 bases between. Germline CDR1 and CDR2: SEHNR and FQNEAQ (reference sequence). This CDR3 comprises 16 residues. DNA for the CDR3: TGTGCCAGCAGCCCCCCACAGACATTAGCCAAAAACATTCAGTACTTC. Translated, it gives CASSPPQTLAKNIQYF.

The V and J genes are TRBV7-3 and TRBJ1-2; 8 bases map to TRBD1. Germline values: CDR1 SGHTA, CDR2 FQGTGA. V gave up 4 bases and J gave up 0 bases; unmatched junction bases: 4. The CDR3 runs 15 residues. Here the CDR3 DNA reads TGTGCCAGCAGCTGGGGGACAGGCACTAACTATGGCTACACCTTC. It translates to CASSWGTGTNYGYTF.

This clone was observed a handful of times. CDR3 nucleotide sequence: TGTGCTAGTGGCCTGGGACAGGGGATCGCTAGCAATCAGCCCCAGCATTTT. It codes for CASGLGQGIASNQPQHF. The chain employs TRBV12-5 and TRBJ1-5, with 10 positions matching TRBD1. The CDR3 loop spans 17 amino acids. The germline CDR1 and CDR2 sequences are LGHNT and FRNRAP. After removal of 6 bases from V and 0 bases from J, the junction contained 8 bases not matched to a gene.

The CDR3, as DNA: TGCGCCACCAGGGCAACTAGCGGGGGAGACGGGGGTACGCAGTATTTT. Translation gives CATRATSGGDGGTQYF. The V and J genes are TRBV5-1 and TRBJ2-3; 11 bases are a match to TRBD2. Germline lookup yields CDR1 SGHRS and CDR2 YFSETQ. The CDR3 contains 16 residues. Trimming took 9 bases from V and 8 from J; bases not matched to a gene: 17. Filled out from reference TRBV5-1 and TRBJ2-3, the complete variable domain reads KAGVTQTPRYLIKTRGQQVTLSCSPISGHRSVSWYQQTPGQGLQFLFEYFSETQRNKGNFPGRFSGRQFSNSRSEMNVSTLELGDSALYLCATRATSGGDGGTQYFGPGTRLTVL.